The sequence of this T cell receptor beta chain was determined in a study of shared clonotypes between healthy human individuals. The ends were cut back, 5 bases at V and 2 bases at J, with 9 bases in the middle. Germline V gene lookup returns CDR1 SGHNT and CDR2 YENEEA. The CDR3 loop spans 14 amino acids. Notes on the study in general: Generation probability values for non-shared clonotypes were lower than those for clonotypes shared by all four donors.

As regards this clone: Its cognate antigen is unknown.

The authors' processing: There were no quality scores in the junction-only immunoSEQ sequences, so filtering differed. Profiling relied on immunoSEQ multiplex PCR, and the TCRdb table lists in-frame clones only, not all of them. V and J calls and clone size are as listed in that table; D and trimming were resolved from the DNA. The table includes 550,000 to 700,000 clones, 60% to 75% detected once. Sequencing was done on a sample of memory CD4+ T cells sorted from blood. This sample's subset: CD45RA-negative fraction. The TCR originated in a woman aged 30 to 39 in good health. The chain employs TRBV11-3 and TRBJ2-2; a possible D gene is TRBD2 (5 bases). CDR3 in amino acids: CASSKTSNTGELFF. The CDR3 DNA reads TGTGCCAGCAGCAAAACTAGTAACACCGGGGAGCTGTTTTTT.